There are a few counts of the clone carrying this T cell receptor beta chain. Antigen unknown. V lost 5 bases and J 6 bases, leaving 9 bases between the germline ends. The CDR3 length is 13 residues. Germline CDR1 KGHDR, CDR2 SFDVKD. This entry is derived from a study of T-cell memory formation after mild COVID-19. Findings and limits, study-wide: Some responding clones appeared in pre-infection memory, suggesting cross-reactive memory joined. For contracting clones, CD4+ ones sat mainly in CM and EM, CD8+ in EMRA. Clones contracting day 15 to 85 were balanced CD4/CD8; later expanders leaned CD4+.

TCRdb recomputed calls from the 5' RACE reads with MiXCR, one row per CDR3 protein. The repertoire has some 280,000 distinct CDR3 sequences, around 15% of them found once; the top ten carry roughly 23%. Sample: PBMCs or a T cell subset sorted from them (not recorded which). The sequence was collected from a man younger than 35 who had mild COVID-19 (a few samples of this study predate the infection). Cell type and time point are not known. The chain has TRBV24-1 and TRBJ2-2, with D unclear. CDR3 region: CATSVGFPGELFF. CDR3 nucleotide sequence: TGTGCCACCAGTGTGGGATTTCCCGGGGAGCTGTTTTTT.